The text below deals with one T cell receptor (beta chain). Its antigen specificity is not known. The input lacks base qualities; no much larger clone sits a single base away. The CDR1 and CDR2 encoded by the germline V gene (reference sequence) are MNHNY and SVGAGI. At the junction V is shortened by 4 bases and J by 3 bases; bases outside the gene matches: 5. Spanning cysteine to phenylalanine, the CDR3 consists of 14 amino acids. The retained sequence is limited to the CDR3, 42 bases, with the frame set at the first base. The entry originates in a study of shared clonotypes between healthy human individuals (dated by TCRdb to the early 2020s). For context, the study as a whole: The cohort comprised a couple of women and a few men aged 18 to 49 years. Leukapheresis yielded between about 0.85 and 9.5 billion PBMCs per donor. Different laboratories and diverse techniques were used to prepare libraries and sequence TCR repertoires, to increase sequencing depth and limit assay-specific biases. The study deeply sequenced blood TCR repertoires of about 5 healthy adults to estimate repertoire size and the extent of clonotype sharing between individuals. For each donor, three plates each were used for CD4 naive and CD4 memory, two plates were used for CD8 naive, and one plate was used for CD8 memory.

Overall results and qualifications from the work: Only blood was sampled, and tissue TCR repertoires likely differ from those in blood. Compared with non-shared clonotypes, clonotypes shared by all four sorted-subset donors had higher generation probabilities. Even with the large sequencing depth, rarefaction of the sorted-subset datasets indicated that sequencing was incomplete. Naive subsets generally had larger estimated clonotype richness than memory subsets did. Around 5.4% of naive CD4, 3.5% of naive CD8, 2.3% of memory CD4, and less than 0.45% of memory CD8 clonotypes were shared across a few donors. Pairwise subsampling led to the expectation that sequencing depth would affect the degree of clonotype sharing among donors. The small number of donors limited the genetic and exposure-history diversity represented.

Using the deep immunoSEQ assay, TCR CDR3 regions were amplified from genomic DNA by multiplex PCR. For each cell subset, the extracted genomic DNA was distributed evenly across all wells of several immunoSEQ 96-well plates, and each plate served as one replicate. For sorted subsets, around 0.2 ug of genomic DNA, equivalent to some 33,000 T cell genomes, went into each replicate PCR. Purified libraries were measured with a Qubit 3.0 fluorometer, size-checked on a Bioanalyzer 2100, and measured again with the KAPA Library Quantification kit. Every immunoSEQ 96-well plate was sequenced on a dedicated single-read 150-cycle Illumina NextSeq 550 flow cell. On the study's bioinformatics: Because only junctional sequences without quality scores were contained in the immunoSEQ output, filtering matching that applied to full-length reads could not be performed. Sequences were annotated with PyIR, a Python wrapper for IgBLAST v1.9, and V/J genes and CDR3 were assigned using IMGT germline references. Reads were removed for weak V/J assignments (E-value above 1e-6), missing CDR3, stop codons, out-of-frame junctions, or ambiguous translated residues. V3J clonotypes were defined as sequences sharing an identical inferred V gene, J gene, and CDR3 amino acid sequence. Percentage overlap between repertoires was computed as shared unique clonotypes divided by the size of the smaller repertoire. RTK rarefaction, the Chao1 estimator, and Recon v2.1 estimates of unobserved clonotypes were used to assess repertoire richness. OLGA was used to compute generation probabilities for all TCRbeta clonotypes that the gDNA method yielded from several donors. The immuneACCESS repertoire file appears here via TCRdb, limited to in-frame rearrangements. These files lack a portion of the clones; in checked studies, under half of the deficit traces to unresolved V genes, and the cause of the others is not known. Clonal size and the V and J genes are those of that table, whereas D and trimming came from the DNA. For this sample the table gives 950,000 to 1,200,000 clones, of which roughly 80% were detected only once. The biggest ten clones account for almost 0.9% of the sample.

Healthy HIV-negative adults with no recently reported acute infections or vaccinations were included as donors. Only Caucasian adults living in Nashville, Tennessee, USA were represented among the donors. CD4+ T cells were enriched through magnetic negative selection, after which naive cells were positively selected on CD45RA and the remaining negative fraction served as the memory subset. After blood collection by leukapheresis, PBMCs were isolated using Ficoll-Histopaque density gradient centrifugation and then cryopreserved in the vapor phase of liquid nitrogen. Analytical flow cytometry was used to check the purity and quantity of every magnetically sorted T cell population. From each sorted fraction, genomic DNA was isolated and quantified by UV absorbance on a Nanodrop 2000c.

The sequenced sample consisted of memory CD4+ T cells from PBMCs. Explained via the paper, the cell subset or site label denotes: CD45RA-negative fraction. This chain joins TRBV6-6 to TRBJ1-1; 7 middle bases align to TRBD1. The TCR was taken from a man between 18 and 29 years old in good health. Some clones in this sample may be carry-over from other donors' samples. The CDR3: CASSLQGIDTEAFF. The sequence in DNA is TGTGCCAGCAGTTTACAGGGGATAGACACTGAAGCTTTCTTT.